The clone carrying this T cell receptor beta chain was seen more than once but under ten times. Its antigen is currently unknown. The record originates from a study of vaccination and CD4 T cells after COVID-19. General study results and limits: Relatively few convalescent patients were studied, without early post-infection timepoints.

The CDR3 is 15 residues long. From germline, CDR1 is LNHNV and CDR2 YYDKDF (reference sequence). With 2 bases clipped from V and 7 bases from J, the junction kept 7 bases outside the gene matches. The Oncomine TCR Beta short-read assay was what sequenced the DNA obtained from cultured CD4+ T cells. Each CDR3 protein is one row after TCRdb ran MiXCR on the PCR reads. The repertoire holds some 9,800 distinct CDR3 sequences, with approximately 64% as singletons. Described treatment: roughly nine-day PBMC culture with coronavirus spike peptide pools or control peptides (ViraFEST assay). The chain has TRBV15 and TRBJ1-5, with 8 bases matching TRBD1. Sequencing used CD4+ T cells from blood, cultured in vitro. This receptor was taken from a human donor who had recovered from COVID-19. The CDR3 is CATSRYKTGEQPQHF. CDR3 nucleotides: TGTGCCACCAGCAGATATAAGACAGGGGAGCAGCCCCAGCATTTT.